This record looks at one T cell receptor beta chain sequence and its context. Its antigen is not identified. A read error may be the cause here, since a much bigger clone is one base away. The CDR3 regions of TCR beta were amplified from RNA transcripts. HTBI primers were the set used in a first-round RT-PCR of the TCR CDR3. TCRdb reprocessed the multiplex PCR reads with MiXCR, giving one entry per CDR3 protein. Of about 500,000 distinct CDR3 sequences in the sample, roughly a sixth were seen once. This entry comes from a study of T cells in Graves' hyperthyroidism and ophthalmopathy. Study-wide results and caveats: Appearing also in blood were most of the thyroid clonotypes expanded above 0.001.

Patients with uncontrolled infections, other autoimmune diseases, pregnancy or lactation were excluded. The study based diagnoses on clinical symptoms, serum thyroxine and TRAb, thyroid ultrasound and orbital computed tomography. Fresh peripheral blood, less than 11 ml of it, supplied the PBMCs. The CDR3 extends over 13 amino acids. Germline CDR1 and CDR2: SGHDT and YYEEEE. The clonotype comes from a woman aged 18 to 35 with Graves' ophthalmopathy. The chain carries TRBV5-6 and TRBJ2-5, with a possible D match to TRBD1 (6 bases). The sequencing sample was made of blood. Here the CDR3 DNA reads TGTACCAGCAGCTGGGGGCGGGTCCAGACCCAGTACTTC. This sequence encodes CTSSWGRVQTQYF.